These T cell receptor beta chains were read from a single sample in a study of blood T cell repertoires in COVID-19. Sequencing used immunoSEQ multiplex PCR; TCRdb keeps in-frame clones, though not all of them. The sample carries about 140,000 clones, around 80% recorded once. The sequencing sample was made of peripheral blood. The receptors shown here come from a man in his 60s with acute or convalescent COVID-19. CDR3s include the opening cysteine and the closing phenylalanine or tryptophan. A D gene is named only where the DNA matches it firmly. The size entry is marked missing in some rows and otherwise reads once, few, many or a size class.

abundance	v_gene	d_gene	j_gene	CDR3nt	CDR3aa
.	TRBV28	TRBD1	TRBJ1-2	TGTGCCAGCAGTTCACATAAGGGACAGGGCTACACCTTC	CASSSHKGQGYTF
.	TRBV19	.	TRBJ1-4	TGTGCCAGTAGTCTCCCGGGTGAAAAACTGTTTTTT	CASSLPGEKLFF
.	TRBV7-2	TRBD1	TRBJ1-6	TGTGCCAGCAACACAAACAGGGGGGGAAATTCACCCCTCCACTTT	CASNTNRGGNSPLHF
once	TRBV10-3	.	TRBJ1-1	TGTGCCATCAGTGAGGTCGCCGCGATGAACACTGAAGCTTTCTTT	CAISEVAAMNTEAFF
.	TRBV24-1	.	TRBJ2-3	TGTGCCACCAGTGGCATCTCCGGGGGCACAGATACGCAGTATTTT	CATSGISGGTDTQYF
.	TRBV19	TRBD1	TRBJ2-5	TGTGCCAGCTCAGAGGGGGCAGAGGAGACCCAGTACTTC	CASSEGAEETQYF
.	TRBV5-1	TRBD2	TRBJ2-3	TGCGCCAGCAGCGTAACCGGGACTAGCGGGAGTACAGATACGCAGTATTTT	CASSVTGTSGSTDTQYF
.	TRBV20-1	.	TRBJ1-2	TGCAGTGCTAGGTCTCGGGATGGCTACACCTTC	CSARSRDGYTF
.	TRBV12-3/TRBV12-4	.	TRBJ2-7	TGTGCCAGCAGCCTGGGCTTCTTTCGCGAGCAGTACTTC	CASSLGFFREQYF
.	TRBV15	TRBD2	TRBJ2-5	TGTGCCACCAGCAGAGATACTAGCGGAGTGCAAGAGACCCAGTACTTC	CATSRDTSGVQETQYF
.	TRBV28	TRBD2	TRBJ2-1	TGTGCCAGCAGCCAGACTAGCGGGAGGGCCGCTGAGCAGTTCTTC	CASSQTSGRAAEQFF
.	TRBV29-1	TRBD1	TRBJ1-2	TGCAGCGTTGAAAAAACCCCAGGGGGCTCTAAGGGTGGCTACACCTTC	CSVEKTPGGSKGGYTF
.	TRBV3-1/TRBV3-2	TRBD2	TRBJ2-1	TGTGCCAGCAGCCAAACTAGCGGCCAACTTGAGCAGTTCTTC	CASSQTSGQLEQFF
.	TRBV6-6	.	TRBJ2-7	TGTGCCAGCAGAATAGACAGGAACTCCTACGAGCAGTACTTC	CASRIDRNSYEQYF